Listed below are T cell receptor beta chains from one sample, sequenced in a study of shared clonotypes between healthy human individuals. The method was immunoSEQ multiplex PCR; TCRdb's version includes in-frame clones alone and lacks a portion of them. The sample consists of a few million clones, approximately 94% of them appearing once. The sample was naive CD4+ T cells sorted from blood. The receptors were gathered from a man younger than 35 in good health. The CDR3 runs from the conserved cysteine through the conserved F or W. A D gene is named only where the DNA matches it firmly. Some rows have no size entry. The others give once, few or many, or a class for an expanded clone.

TRBV6-5,TRBJ2-1,NA,few,CASSKYNEQFF,TGTGCCAGCAGTAAATACAATGAGCAGTTCTTC
TRBV6-5,TRBJ1-1,NA,NA,CASSYSRILGNTEAFF,TGTGCCAGCAGTTACTCGAGAATCCTGGGGAACACTGAAGCTTTCTTT
TRBV5-4,TRBJ2-7,NA,NA,CASSKPDLTYEQYF,TGTGCCAGCAGCAAACCTGACCTCACCTACGAGCAGTACTTC
TRBV2,TRBJ2-1,NA,NA,CASSGDPPDEQFF,TGTGCCAGCAGTGGGGACCCTCCCGATGAGCAGTTCTTC
TRBV5-6,TRBJ2-3,NA,NA,CASRRPGPTDTQYF,TGTGCCAGCAGACGGCCGGGGCCCACAGATACGCAGTATTTT
TRBV6-4,TRBJ1-4,NA,NA,CASSDWNNNEKLFF,TGTGCCAGCAGTGACTGGAACAATAATGAAAAACTGTTTTTT
TRBV5-4,TRBJ2-5,TRBD1,NA,CASGGQGVQEAQYF,TGTGCCAGCGGGGGACAGGGGGTCCAAGAGGCCCAGTACTTC
TRBV5-6,TRBJ2-3,TRBD1,once,CASSLRGLWADTQYF,TGTGCCAGCAGCTTGAGGGGGCTCTGGGCAGATACGCAGTATTTT
TRBV6-1,TRBJ1-2,NA,NA,CASSDNIGYTF,TGTGCCAGCAGTGACAACATAGGCTACACCTTC
TRBV18,TRBJ1-1,NA,NA,CASSPLAVNTEAFF,TGTGCCAGCTCCCCACTGGCAGTGAACACTGAAGCTTTCTTT
TRBV4-1,TRBJ1-1,NA,few,CASSQESERTEAFF,TGCGCCAGCAGCCAAGAATCGGAGCGCACTGAAGCTTTCTTT
TRBV25-1,TRBJ2-7,NA,NA,CASSATYEQYF,TGTGCCAGCTCCGCCACCTACGAGCAGTACTTC
TRBV10-1,TRBJ2-5,NA,NA,CASSEFQGAETQYF,TGCGCCAGCAGTGAGTTCCAGGGCGCAGAGACCCAGTACTTC
TRBV6-5,TRBJ2-1,TRBD2,NA,CASRSGTSGINEQFF,TGTGCCAGCAGGTCCGGGACTAGCGGGATTAATGAGCAGTTCTTC
TRBV2,TRBJ2-2,NA,NA,CASNRNANTGELFF,TGTGCCAGCAACCGGAACGCGAACACCGGGGAGCTGTTTTTT
TRBV5-1,TRBJ2-3,TRBD2,NA,CASSLGGGMTDTQYF,TGCGCCAGCAGCTTAGGCGGGGGGATGACAGATACGCAGTATTTT
TRBV6-4,TRBJ2-1,TRBD2,NA,CASSALAGGPDEQFF,TGTGCCAGCAGTGCCCTAGCGGGGGGGCCGGATGAGCAGTTCTTC
TRBV30,TRBJ1-5,TRBD1,NA,CAWSAQGIPQHF,TGTGCCTGGAGTGCACAGGGGATTCCCCAGCATTTT
TRBV18,TRBJ2-5,TRBD2,few,CASSPLAGTQETQYF,TGTGCCAGCTCACCGCTAGCGGGGACCCAAGAGACCCAGTACTTC
TRBV19,TRBJ2-7,NA,NA,CASSRDGFEQYF,TGTGCCAGTAGTCGGGACGGCTTCGAGCAGTACTTC
TRBV5-5,TRBJ1-3,NA,NA,CASSLTGHGGNTIYF,TGTGCCAGCAGCTTAACAGGGCATGGTGGAAACACCATATATTTT
TRBV7-8,TRBJ2-7,TRBD1,NA,CASSLGNRGTEQYF,TGTGCCAGCAGCTTAGGAAACAGGGGGACCGAGCAGTACTTC
TRBV7-9,TRBJ1-3,NA,NA,CASSSDRRDNTIYF,TGTGCCAGCAGCTCCGACAGGCGGGACAACACCATATATTTT
TRBV6-1,TRBJ1-5,NA,NA,CASSEYWGQPQHF,TGTGCCAGCAGTGAATATTGGGGGCAGCCCCAGCATTTT
TRBV18,TRBJ2-1,NA,NA,CASSPPGKLNEQFF,TGTGCCAGCTCACCACCGGGGAAGCTGAATGAGCAGTTCTTC
TRBV18,TRBJ2-3,NA,NA,CASSPRLETDTQYF,TGTGCCAGCTCACCTCGACTAGAAACAGATACGCAGTATTTT
TRBV10-3,TRBJ2-7,TRBD2,NA,CAITSGSGNEQYF,TGTGCCATCACTAGCGGGAGCGGCAACGAGCAGTACTTC
TRBV7-9,TRBJ2-7,NA,NA,CASSLAFSQRHESYEQYF,TGTGCCAGCAGCTTAGCTTTTTCCCAAAGACACGAATCCTACGAGCAGTACTTC
TRBV6-6,TRBJ1-2,NA,NA,CASKQDYGYTF,TGTGCCAGCAAACAAGACTATGGCTACACCTTC
TRBV5-1,TRBJ1-2,TRBD1,NA,CASSPQGDYGYTF,TGCGCCAGCAGCCCACAGGGGGACTATGGCTACACCTTC
TRBV7-2,TRBJ2-5,NA,NA,CASSLGGSQETQYF,TGTGCCAGCAGCTTAGGGGGGAGCCAAGAGACCCAGTACTTC
TRBV19,TRBJ1-4,TRBD1,NA,CASSPWTGMANEKLFF,TGTGCCAGTAGTCCTTGGACAGGGATGGCTAATGAAAAACTGTTTTTT
TRBV15,TRBJ2-4,NA,once,CATSSKFLAKNIQYF,TGTGCCACCAGCAGTAAGTTTTTGGCCAAAAACATTCAGTACTTC
TRBV10-2,TRBJ2-5,NA,NA,CASSIGGETQYF,TGCGCCAGCAGTATCGGGGGAGAGACCCAGTACTTC
TRBV4-1,TRBJ2-2,NA,NA,CASSQPAGNLPGELFF,TGCGCCAGCAGCCAGCCAGCCGGGAACCTTCCAGGGGAGCTGTTTTTT
TRBV7-9,TRBJ1-2,NA,NA,CASSLGLSGRDYGYTF,TGTGCCAGCAGCTTAGGGCTCTCCGGCAGAGACTATGGCTACACCTTC
TRBV9,TRBJ2-1,TRBD2,NA,CASSVGGGSINEQFF,TGTGCCAGCAGCGTAGGGGGCGGGAGTATCAATGAGCAGTTCTTC
TRBV5-3,TRBJ2-1,NA,NA,CARSTRPSRGYNEQFF,TGTGCCAGAAGCACGCGACCAAGCCGAGGTTACAATGAGCAGTTCTTC
TRBV18,TRBJ1-5,NA,few,CASSQGGNQPQHF,TGTGCCAGCTCACAGGGAGGGAATCAGCCCCAGCATTTT
TRBV4-3,TRBJ1-4,TRBD1,NA,CASSPGTVNEKLFF,TGCGCCAGCAGCCCGGGGACAGTGAATGAAAAACTGTTTTTT
TRBV9,TRBJ2-3,NA,NA,CASSVGLSSTDTQYF,TGTGCCAGCAGCGTAGGACTATCAAGCACAGATACGCAGTATTTT
TRBV11-2,TRBJ1-2,NA,NA,CASSLGEGVGYTF,TGTGCCAGCAGCTTAGGTGAAGGGGTCGGCTACACCTTC
TRBV18,TRBJ2-7,TRBD1,NA,CASSPPNRGSYEQYF,TGTGCCAGCTCACCACCGAACAGGGGGTCCTACGAGCAGTACTTC
TRBV5-1,TRBJ2-7,TRBD1,NA,CASSPRQGDYEQYF,TGCGCCAGCAGCCCCCGGCAGGGGGACTACGAGCAGTACTTC
TRBV10-3,TRBJ2-3,TRBD2,NA,CAISESTSGGNTDTQYF,TGTGCCATCAGTGAGTCGACTAGCGGGGGTAACACAGATACGCAGTATTTT
TRBV19,TRBJ2-7,NA,NA,CASSPWGSSYEQYF,TGTGCCAGTAGCCCGTGGGGCAGCTCCTACGAGCAGTACTTC
TRBV7-9,TRBJ2-1,TRBD2,NA,CASSLRAYGLAGAYNEQFF,TGTGCCAGCAGCTTACGGGCGTATGGACTAGCGGGAGCCTACAATGAGCAGTTCTTC
TRBV18,TRBJ1-2,NA,NA,CASSPQNPTTGYGYTF,TGTGCCAGCTCACCACAAAACCCAACCACAGGATACGGCTACACCTTC
TRBV10-3,TRBJ2-7,TRBD1,NA,CAISESIGTGAYYEQYF,TGTGCCATCAGTGAGTCGATAGGGACAGGGGCCTACTACGAGCAGTACTTC
TRBV5-1,TRBJ2-7,NA,NA,CASSWDGTYEQYF,TGCGCCAGCAGCTGGGACGGTACCTACGAGCAGTACTTC
TRBV7-9,TRBJ2-7,TRBD2,NA,CASSVSGATSYEQYF,TGTGCCAGCAGCGTTAGCGGGGCAACCTCCTACGAGCAGTACTTC
TRBV9,TRBJ1-4,NA,NA,CASSRDRSATNEKLFF,TGTGCCAGCAGCCGCGACAGGTCCGCAACTAATGAAAAACTGTTTTTT
TRBV5-6,TRBJ2-3,NA,few,CASSLPGTDTQYF,TGTGCCAGCAGCTTGCCCGGCACAGATACGCAGTATTTT
TRBV30,TRBJ2-6,NA,NA,CAWSPGGLGANVLTF,TGTGCCTGGAGCCCTGGGGGTCTCGGGGCCAACGTCCTGACTTTC
TRBV19,TRBJ1-5,NA,NA,CASSERFNQPQHF,TGTGCCAGCTCGGAACGGTTCAATCAGCCCCAGCATTTT
TRBV28,TRBJ1-1,NA,NA,CASSLVGGETEAFF,TGTGCCAGCAGTTTAGTCGGGGGAGAGACTGAAGCTTTCTTT
TRBV6-1,TRBJ1-1,NA,NA,CASSEARQPNTEAFF,TGTGCCAGCAGTGAAGCGCGGCAGCCGAACACTGAAGCTTTCTTT